This T cell receptor (beta chain) is from a study of blood T cells in healthy people across ages. Using a J-beta primer mix together with a sample-barcoded 5' primer, a second PCR was run for roughly 7 to 11 cycles. Individual samples furnished no less than 2.5 million CDR3-containing paired-end reads apiece. From the 5' RACE reads, TCRdb called clonotypes with MiXCR, one entry per CDR3 protein. The sample holds some 1,800,000 distinct CDR3 sequences; roughly two fifths are singletons and the top ten take roughly 23%. Study-wide findings and caveats: Possibly confounding the expanded clonotype changes was the fact that donor CMV status was unknown.

Note on this clonotype: The antigen remains undetermined. Relative to the germline gene, one junction end is altered; a read error may explain this.

Sample donors were healthy Caucasian individuals that came from Russia, aged roughly 6 to 100. CDR1 and CDR2 from the germline V gene are SGHTA and FQGNSA. This CDR3 contains 14 residues. This clonotype was obtained from a human donor in good health. V usage is TRBV7-2 and J usage is TRBJ1-2; D is perhaps TRBD1 (5 bases). The sample comprised blood. For the CDR3, the DNA is TGTGCCGGCAGCTTAGTTCCGGGGCAACGGGGCTACACCTTC. Translation gives CAGSLVPGQRGYTF. The variable domain in full, completed from reference TRBV7-2 and TRBJ1-2, reads GAGVSQSPSNKVTEKGKDVELRCDPISGHTALYWYRQSLGQGLEFLIYFQGNSAPDKSGLPSDRFSAERTGGSVSTLTIQRTQQEDSAVYLCAGSLVPGQRGYTFGSGTRLTVV.